A single sample gave rise to the 16 T cell receptor beta chains below, sequenced in a study of T cells after yellow fever vaccination. TCRdb processed the 5' RACE reads anew with MiXCR; each CDR3 protein has one entry. This table has roughly 340,000 distinct CDR3 sequences, about 9.5% appearing once. The source was PBMCs, collected on the day of the first yellow fever vaccination. These receptor sequences come from a man between 18 and 29 years old who received the YFV17D yellow fever vaccine.

This clonotype was counted a few times. The J gene is TRBJ2-5, the V gene TRBV5-1; 7 nucleotides line up with TRBD1. CDR3 length: 17 residues. V lost 3 bases, J lost 2 bases, and 13 bases stayed unmatched. Germline CDR1 and CDR2: SGHRS and YFSETQ. Written as DNA, the CDR3 is TGCGCCAGCAGCTATGGACCGGGACAGAACTTACAAGAGACCCAGTACTTC. It is translated as CASSYGPGQNLQETQYF. Full variable domain (outside the CDR3, taken from reference TRBV5-1 and TRBJ2-5): KAGVTQTPRYLIKTRGQQVTLSCSPISGHRSVSWYQQTPGQGLQFLFEYFSETQRNKGNFPGRFSGRQFSNSRSEMNVSTLELGDSALYLCASSYGPGQNLQETQYFGPGTRLLVL.

This clonotype came up a few times. CDR3 sequence: CASRLGGPGTEAFF. The CDR3, as DNA: TGTGCCAGCAGGTTGGGGGGACCCGGCACTGAAGCTTTCTTT. The chain combines TRBV28 with TRBJ1-1; D possibly corresponds to TRBD1 (5 bases). The CDR3 is made up of 14 amino acids. V dropped 6 bases and J dropped 4 bases, with 15 bases sitting between them. Germline assignment: CDR1 MDHEN and CDR2 SYDVKM.

The table lists this clonotype with a few counts. This rearrangement joins TRBV7-2 to TRBJ1-2; 7 bases align to TRBD1. V was clipped by 5 bases and J by 0 bases; unmatched bases: 9. Germline values: CDR1 SGHTA, CDR2 FQGNSA. This CDR3 spans 16 amino acids. This CDR3 is CASSTRRQGANYGYTF. Here the CDR3 DNA reads TGTGCCAGCAGCACCAGGCGACAGGGAGCTAACTATGGCTACACCTTC.

The V gene is TRBV7-2, the J gene TRBJ2-3; TRBD1 matches 8 bases. The germline gives CDR1 SGHTA, CDR2 FQGNSA. V lost 4 bases and J lost 7; bases outside the gene matches: 7. This CDR3 region has 14 residues. The CDR3 DNA reads TGTGCCAGCAGCTACGGACAGGGACGTAATACGCAGTATTTT. Protein sequence: CASSYGQGRNTQYF. Supplemented by reference TRBV7-2 and TRBJ2-3, the full variable domain reads GAGVSQSPSNKVTEKGKDVELRCDPISGHTALYWYRQSLGQGLEFLIYFQGNSAPDKSGLPSDRFSAERTGGSVSTLTIQRTQQEDSAVYLCASSYGQGRNTQYFGPGTRLTVL.

A few counts support this clonotype. The rearrangement uses TRBV5-1 and TRBJ2-1; D might be TRBD1 (6 bases). The germline V gene has CDR1 SGHRS and CDR2 YFSETQ. Trimming took 4 bases from V and 4 from J, leaving 15 bases between them. CDR3 length: 15 amino acids. The CDR3 region has the DNA TGCGCCAGCAGCCCGAATGAGGGGGTTTACAATGAGCAGTTCTTC. Amino acids: CASSPNEGVYNEQFF.

This clonotype was recorded a few times. The rearrangement joins TRBV4-1 to TRBJ1-1, with TRBD1 identical over 10 bases. The CDR3 is 18 amino acids. The J segment lost 3 bases and the V segment lost 1 base, leaving 11 bases of the junction unmatched. Germline V gene lookup returns CDR1 MGHRA and CDR2 YSYEKL. The CDR3 spells CASSQGSGTGDAHTEAFF. CDR3 DNA sequence: TGCGCCAGCAGCCAAGGATCCGGGACAGGGGACGCTCACACTGAAGCTTTCTTT.

The sample holds a few counts of this clonotype. This rearrangement joins TRBV20-1 to TRBJ2-3, with 11 nucleotides matching TRBD1. Germline CDR1 is DFQATT and CDR2 is SNEGSKA (reference sequence). V shed 2 bases and J 5 bases; nucleotides not matched to a gene: 6. The CDR3 is made up of 15 amino acids. The CDR3 bases are TGCAGTGCTAGAAGGACAGGGGGCTTAGTAGATACGCAGTATTTT. Amino acid sequence: CSARRTGGLVDTQYF.

This clonotype was detected ten times or more. V gene TRBV6-1 combines with J gene TRBJ1-5, with no clear D. The CDR3 consists of 12 residues. Looked up from germline, CDR1 is MNHNS and CDR2 is SASEGT. Trimming took off 6 bases at V and 4 bases at J, with 7 bases between the two ends. DNA of the CDR3: TGTGCCAGCAGACAGCTTAATCAGCCCCAGCATTTT. Residues: CASRQLNQPQHF.

The rearrangement joins TRBV27 to TRBJ2-5, with D perhaps being TRBD1 or TRBD2 (8 bases each). The V and J ends lost 9 bases and 0 bases respectively, with 20 bases between them. Germline CDR1 reads MNHEY; CDR2 reads SMNVEV (reference sequence). The CDR3 contains 16 residues. In DNA, the CDR3 is TGTGCCAGTCAGGGGGCGGGGGGCTTGTACCAAGAGACCCAGTACTTC. Protein: CASQGAGGLYQETQYF.

This clonotype was observed a handful of times. The rearrangement joins TRBV6-1 to TRBJ1-5; D unresolved. V was cut by 3 bases and J by 3 bases, with 9 bases left in between. CDR3 length: 14 amino acids. In germline, CDR1 is MNHNS, CDR2 SASEGT. CDR3 in DNA: TGTGCCAGCAGTGACGGAGGATCCAATCAGCCCCAGCATTTT. It translates to CASSDGGSNQPQHF.

This chain joins TRBV20-1 and TRBJ2-1; 8 positions agree with TRBD2. The CDR3 sequence is 16 residues long. J was trimmed by 3 bases and V by 2 bases; bases with no gene match: 9. Germline V lookup: CDR1 DFQATT, CDR2 SNEGSKA (reference sequence). CDR3 residues: CSARQAGLDYYNEQFF. CDR3 nucleotides: TGCAGTGCTAGACAGGCGGGACTAGATTACTACAATGAGCAGTTCTTC.

CDR3 loop: CASSLEGAGADTQYF. The CDR3 DNA reads as TGTGCCAGCAGCTTGGAAGGGGCGGGAGCAGATACGCAGTATTTT. This chain uses TRBV5-5 with TRBJ2-3; 7 nucleotides align to TRBD2. Germline V gene data show CDR1 as SGHKS and CDR2 as YYEKEE (reference sequence). V was pared by 0 bases and J by 4 bases, with 5 bases of the junction left unmatched. This CDR3 comprises 15 residues.

The table lists this clonotype with many counts. The rearrangement uses TRBV10-3 and TRBJ1-1, with 7 positions matching TRBD1. V shed 0 bases and J 1 base; nucleotides not matched to a gene: 5. The germline V gene encodes CDR1 ENHRY and CDR2 SYGVKD. The CDR3 extends over 16 amino acids. The CDR3 region is CAISESEGAANTEAFF. CDR3 nucleotide sequence: TGTGCCATCAGTGAGTCGGAGGGGGCAGCGAACACTGAAGCTTTCTTT.

The chain carries TRBV6-2 or TRBV6-3 and TRBJ2-7; D assignment may be TRBD1 or TRBD2 (5 bases each). The CDR3 contains 13 residues. Germline CDR1 MNHEY, CDR2 SVGEGT. Trimming removed 0 bases from V and 2 bases from J, with 5 bases in between. The CDR3 loop is CASSYSGAYEQYV. The DNA of the CDR3 is TGTGCCAGCAGTTACTCGGGGGCCTACGAGCAGTACGTC.

A few counts support this clonotype. The chain employs TRBV20-1 and TRBJ2-2; TRBD2 is a possible D gene (5 bases). This CDR3 has 12 amino acids. V shed 5 bases and J shed 9 bases, with 13 bases lying between them. Germline V gives CDR1 DFQATT, CDR2 SNEGSKA (reference sequence). CDR3 in DNA: TGCAGTGCTCAGAGGGCGCCCTGGGAGCTGTTTTTT. Translating it yields CSAQRAPWELFF.

This chain links TRBV6-2 or TRBV6-3 with TRBJ2-5, with a weak D call TRBD1 (6 bases). The CDR3 loop spans 13 amino acids. The germline V and J ends were trimmed by 6 bases and 4 bases, with 12 bases remaining between them. Germline assignment: CDR1 MNHEY and CDR2 SVGEGT. The CDR3 DNA is TGTGCCAGCAGAAACAGGGTTGGAGAGACCCAGTACTTC. Translated, it gives CASRNRVGETQYF.